Sequencing of this T cell receptor (beta chain) was carried out in a study of tissue T cells after allogeneic stem cell transplantation (dated by TCRdb to the early 2020s). A note on the overall study: Using research autopsies of patients with and without GVHD, plus mouse models of GVHD, the study profiled TCR beta repertoires across many tissues. The human arm was a prospective observational study without blinding or randomization.

In regard to this clone: No cognate antigen has been identified for it. Gene labels and germline sequences for this entry follow the mouse. The read terminates 1 residue ahead of where the CDR3 ends, so the germline J gene completes it.

The library relied on the immunoSEQ multiplex PCR assay. TCRbeta CDR3 sequencing was performed at survey depth by Adaptive Biotechnologies, and CDR3 sequences, V/J genes, productive frequency and template counts were reported. TCR beta CDR3 regions were amplified from genomic DNA rather than RNA. As for the authors' bioinformatics: Jensen-Shannon divergence served to quantify pairwise repertoire overlap between tissues, with 0 meaning identical and 1 meaning complete divergence. Tissues were grouped by single-linkage agglomerative hierarchical clustering of pairwise JSD values, and the clustering results were shown as dendrograms. GLIPH2 was run on all patient samples with simulation_depth 1000, kmer_min_depth 3, cdr3_length_cutoff 8, keeping groups with more than two unique CDR3s. A standardized tissue-overlap score was calculated by extrapolating Jaccard GLIPH-group overlap across patients to a standard repertoire size of 1000 clones. Linear mixed-effect models, with tissue as a fixed effect and individual as a random effect, were used to test how diversity related to clinical or experimental variables. TCRdb holds this immuneACCESS table with in-frame rearrangements only. Some clones are missing; in checked studies, unresolved V genes explain under half, and the rest has no known cause. V and J calls and clone size come straight from that table; D and trimming were deduced from the DNA. Across this sample there are 6,000 to 8,500 clones, with 50% seen only once. Roughly an eighth of the sample rests with the top ten.

General conclusions and limits of the study: In both patients and mice, only a limited portion of the TCR repertoire detected in tissues was captured by blood and spleen T cells. The study did not determine which tissue TCRs were alloreactive or antigen-specific, and some clones might have been persisting host cells. Within patients, how anatomically similar the tissues were was a key factor in shaping TCR repertoire composition, regardless of disease or transplant status. Sampling depth was acknowledged as a limitation, and the patient cohort was both small and clinically heterogeneous. Only a few T cell clones appeared in more than one patient, yet motif-based clustering showed tissue-specific repertoire signatures that were shared between patients.

Taken from cysteine to phenylalanine, the CDR3 has 14 residues. Of the CDR3's DNA, 39 bases were read; they are in frame from base 1. CDR1 and CDR2 are read off the germline V gene (reference sequence) as KGHPV and FQNQEV. Trimming removed 2 bases from V and 0 bases from J, leaving 5 bases between the germline ends. This specimen's time point label, interpreted: mouse harvest day 7 after allogeneic transplant. Each mouse graft consisted of 10^7 T-cell-depleted bone marrow cells plus 10^6 splenic CD5+ T cells and was given by tail vein injection. To model GVHD in mice, a major MHC-mismatch B6 (H2b) into BALB/c (H2d) model was used, and tissues were profiled at day 7 or 14. On day 7 or 14 post-transplant, mouse tissues and retro-orbital blood were harvested with separate sterile tools for each animal, and livers were flushed beforehand. Before genomic DNA isolation with the DNeasy Blood & Tissue Kit, mouse tissues were minced with razor blades in buffered saline.

The sequence was obtained from a female BALB/c mouse given C57BL/6 T cells with graft-versus-host disease after an allogeneic hematopoietic cell transplant. The chain joins TRBV26 to TRBJ1-3, with the D gene call left open. Sequenced: lymph node tissue. The DNA read from the CDR3 is TGTGCCAGCAGTCTGATTAGTTCTGGAAATACGCTCTAT. Translated, this gives CASSLISSGNTLY. The full-length CDR3 reads as CASSLISSGNTLYF. Where the CDR3 stops, the reference TRBV26 and TRBJ1-3 genes take over; the full variable domain is NSKVIQTPRYLVKGQGQKAKMRCIPEKGHPVVFWYQQNKNNEFKFLINFQNQEVLQQIDMTEKRFSAECPSNSPCSLEIQSSEAGDSALYLCASSLISSGNTLYFGEGSRLIVV.